The clone carrying this TCR beta chain was counted a few times. Clones were sequenced by immunoSEQ multiplex PCR, and TCRdb holds only the in-frame ones, with some missing. The sample yields some 20,000 clones, around four fifths seen once. The entry originates in a study of T cells in narcolepsy. Material for sequencing was memory (CD45RA-) CD4+ T cells from blood. This TCR derives from a human donor in good health.

The CDR3 DNA is TGTGCCAGCAGCGGCGGCTCTGGAGAGACCCAGTACTTC. Translated, it gives CASSGGSGETQYF. V gene TRBV7-9 combines with J gene TRBJ2-5; D unclear. The germline V gene encodes CDR1 SEHNR and CDR2 FQNEAQ (reference sequence). The V end lost 5 bases, the J end lost 4 bases, and 11 bases lay between the germline ends. This CDR3 contains 13 residues.